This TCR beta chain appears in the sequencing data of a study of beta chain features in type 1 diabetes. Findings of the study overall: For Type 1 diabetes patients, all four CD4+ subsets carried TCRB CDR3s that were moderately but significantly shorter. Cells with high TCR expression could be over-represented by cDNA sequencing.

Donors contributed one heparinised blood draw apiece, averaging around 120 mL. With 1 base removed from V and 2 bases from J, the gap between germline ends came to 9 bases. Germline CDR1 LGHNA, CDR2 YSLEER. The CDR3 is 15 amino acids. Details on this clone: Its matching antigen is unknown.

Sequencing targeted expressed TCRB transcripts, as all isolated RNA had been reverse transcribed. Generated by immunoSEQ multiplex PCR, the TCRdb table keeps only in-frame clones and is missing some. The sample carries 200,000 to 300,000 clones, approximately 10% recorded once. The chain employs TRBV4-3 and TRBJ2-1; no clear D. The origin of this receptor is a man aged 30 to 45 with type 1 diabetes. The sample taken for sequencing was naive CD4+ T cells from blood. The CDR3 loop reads CASSQGPGTYNEQFF. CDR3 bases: TGCGCCAGCAGCCAAGGCCCCGGTACCTACAATGAGCAGTTCTTC.